The clone carrying this T cell receptor beta chain was observed at least ten times. Its antigen remains unknown. Conversion of TCR transcripts into cDNA relied on 5'RACE template switching, which added a universal primer site and UMIs. TCRdb re-derived calls from the 5' RACE reads in MiXCR, one entry per CDR3 protein. This repertoire shows over 200,000 distinct CDR3 sequences, over 6.5% found once; its top ten account for approximately 0.99%. The CDR3 is 13 residues long. The germline CDR1 and CDR2 sequences are MNHNY and SVGAGI (reference sequence). The V end lost 6 bases, the J end lost 6 bases, and 12 bases lay between the germline ends. This specimen belongs to a study of T cells after yellow fever vaccination. Study findings and constraints: The study noted that FACS-sorted repertoires could contain abundant clonotypes contaminating from the bulk population.

The V and J genes are TRBV6-6 and TRBJ2-4; no clear D. The input for sequencing was CD4+ T cells sorted from PBMCs, taken on the day of the yellow fever booster vaccination. This clonotype originated in a man aged 25 to 40 who received the YFV17D yellow fever vaccine. Here the CDR3 reads CASSPGRINIQYF. The CDR3 nucleotides read TGTGCCAGCAGCCCCGGACGGATAAACATTCAGTACTTC.